This TCR beta chain was recovered during a study of cytomegalovirus exposure and HLA in healthy donors. This PCR relied on a set of 60 Vbeta primers and 13 Jbeta primers. The assay was immunoSEQ multiplex PCR, and TCRdb's table has in-frame clones only and misses some. Among 200,000 to 250,000 clones listed, 82% were seen once. The CDR3 loop spans 16 amino acids. V gave up 5 bases and J gave up 5 bases; unmatched junction bases: 13. Germline CDR1 is LNHNV and CDR2 is YYDKDF (reference sequence). This clonotype was sampled from a middle-aged woman in good health and CMV-seropositive. The sequenced sample consisted of PBMCs. The gene calls are TRBV15 and TRBJ1-2; 8 nucleotides agree with TRBD1. CDR3 loop: CATSARGRGGVYGYTF. The CDR3 coding sequence is TGTGCCACCAGCGCCAGGGGGCGCGGAGGGGTGTATGGCTACACCTTC.